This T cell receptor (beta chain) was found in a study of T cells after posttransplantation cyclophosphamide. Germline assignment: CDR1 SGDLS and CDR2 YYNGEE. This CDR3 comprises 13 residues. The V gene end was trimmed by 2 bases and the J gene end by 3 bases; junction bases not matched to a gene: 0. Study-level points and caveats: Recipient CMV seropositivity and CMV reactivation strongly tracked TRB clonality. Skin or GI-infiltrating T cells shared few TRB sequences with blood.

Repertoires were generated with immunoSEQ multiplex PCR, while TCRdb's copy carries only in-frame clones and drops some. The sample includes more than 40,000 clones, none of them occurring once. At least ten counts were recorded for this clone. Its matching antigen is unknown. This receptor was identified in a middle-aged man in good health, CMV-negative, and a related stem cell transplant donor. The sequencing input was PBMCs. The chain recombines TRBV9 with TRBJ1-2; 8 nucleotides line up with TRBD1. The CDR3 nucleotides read TGTGCCAGCAGCGTGGGACAGGACTATGGCTACACCTTC. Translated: CASSVGQDYGYTF.